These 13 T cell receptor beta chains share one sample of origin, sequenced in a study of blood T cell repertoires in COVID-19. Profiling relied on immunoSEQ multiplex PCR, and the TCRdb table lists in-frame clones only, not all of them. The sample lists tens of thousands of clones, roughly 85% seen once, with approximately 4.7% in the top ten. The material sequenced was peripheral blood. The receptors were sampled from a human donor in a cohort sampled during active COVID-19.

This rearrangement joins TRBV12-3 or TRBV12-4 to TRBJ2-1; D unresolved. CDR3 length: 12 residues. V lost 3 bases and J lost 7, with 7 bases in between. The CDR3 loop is CASSFRRNEQFF. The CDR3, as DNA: TGTGCCAGCAGTTTTAGGAGAAATGAGCAGTTCTTC.

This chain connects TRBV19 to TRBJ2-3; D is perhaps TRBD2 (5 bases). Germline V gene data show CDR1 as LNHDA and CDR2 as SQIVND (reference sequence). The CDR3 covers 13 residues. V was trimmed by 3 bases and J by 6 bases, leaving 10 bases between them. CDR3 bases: TGTGCCAGTAGTATGAAACTAGTTGATACGCAGTATTTT. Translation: CASSMKLVDTQYF.

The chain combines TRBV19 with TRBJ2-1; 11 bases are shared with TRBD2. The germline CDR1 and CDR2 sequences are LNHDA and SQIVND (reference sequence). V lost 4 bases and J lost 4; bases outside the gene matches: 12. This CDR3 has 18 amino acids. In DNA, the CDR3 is TGTGCCAGTAGTACCCGTAACCTAGCGGGAGGTCCTTACAATGAGCAGTTCTTC. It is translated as CASSTRNLAGGPYNEQFF.

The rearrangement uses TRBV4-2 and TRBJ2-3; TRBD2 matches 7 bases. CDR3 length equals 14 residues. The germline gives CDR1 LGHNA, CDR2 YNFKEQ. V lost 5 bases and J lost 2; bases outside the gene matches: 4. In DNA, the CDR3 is TGTGCCAGCAGCGGGGGGGGTTACACAGATACGCAGTATTTT. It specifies CASSGGGYTDTQYF.

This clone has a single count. DNA for the CDR3: TGTGCCAGCAGCTTAGAGGGGGATTCACCCCTCCACTTT. Its protein product is CASSLEGDSPLHF. V is TRBV7-9 and J is TRBJ1-6, with D possibly matching TRBD1 (6 bases). The CDR3 contains 13 residues. Germline lookup yields CDR1 SEHNR and CDR2 FQNEAQ (reference sequence). V was shortened by 1 base and J by 8 bases, with 6 bases between the two germline ends.

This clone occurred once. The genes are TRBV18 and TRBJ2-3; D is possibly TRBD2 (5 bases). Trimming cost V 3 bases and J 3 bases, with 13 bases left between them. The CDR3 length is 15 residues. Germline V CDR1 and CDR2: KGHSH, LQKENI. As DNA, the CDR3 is TGTGCCAGCTCACCTCCGGGAAGAGGAACAGATACGCAGTATTTT. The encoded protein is CASSPPGRGTDTQYF. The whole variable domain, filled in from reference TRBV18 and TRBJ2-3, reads NAGVMQNPRHLVRRRGQEARLRCSPMKGHSHVYWYRQLPEEGLKFMVYLQKENIIDESGMPKERFSAEFPKEGPSILRIQQVVRGDSAAYFCASSPPGRGTDTQYFGPGTRLTVL.

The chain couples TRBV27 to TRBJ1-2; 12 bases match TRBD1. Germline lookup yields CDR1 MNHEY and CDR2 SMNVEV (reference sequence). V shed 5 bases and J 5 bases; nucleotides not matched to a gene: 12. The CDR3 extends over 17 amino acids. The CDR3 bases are TGTGCCAGCAGTCCCTCAATAGGGACAGGGGGCAGGTATGGCTACACCTTC. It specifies CASSPSIGTGGRYGYTF.

The CDR3 sequence is CATSRDTRRQGADEQFF. In DNA, the CDR3 is TGTGCCACCAGCAGAGATACAAGGCGGCAGGGGGCAGATGAGCAGTTCTTC. The V gene is TRBV15, the J gene TRBJ2-1, with 8 nucleotides matching TRBD1. The CDR3 spans 17 residues. V shed 0 bases and J 8 bases; nucleotides not matched to a gene: 12. Germline V CDR1 and CDR2: LNHNV, YYDKDF (reference sequence).

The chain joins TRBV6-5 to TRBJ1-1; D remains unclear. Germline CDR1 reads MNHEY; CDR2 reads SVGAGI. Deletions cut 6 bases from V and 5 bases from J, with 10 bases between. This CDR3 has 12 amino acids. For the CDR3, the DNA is TGTGCCAGCAGCCGACACCGGACTGAAGCTTTCTTT. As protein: CASSRHRTEAFF.

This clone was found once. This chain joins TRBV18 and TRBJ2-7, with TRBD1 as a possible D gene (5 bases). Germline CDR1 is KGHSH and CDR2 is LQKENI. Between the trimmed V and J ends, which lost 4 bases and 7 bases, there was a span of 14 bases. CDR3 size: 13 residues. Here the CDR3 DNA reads TGTGCCAGCTCACGGGGCCTCGCGCGGGAGCAGTACTTC. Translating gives CASSRGLAREQYF.

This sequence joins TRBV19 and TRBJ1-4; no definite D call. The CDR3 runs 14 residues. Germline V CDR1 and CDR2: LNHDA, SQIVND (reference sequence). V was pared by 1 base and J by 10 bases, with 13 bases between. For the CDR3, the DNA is TGTGCCAGTAGTATAGGGCCAGAGGATGTAAAACTGTTTTTT. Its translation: CASSIGPEDVKLFF.

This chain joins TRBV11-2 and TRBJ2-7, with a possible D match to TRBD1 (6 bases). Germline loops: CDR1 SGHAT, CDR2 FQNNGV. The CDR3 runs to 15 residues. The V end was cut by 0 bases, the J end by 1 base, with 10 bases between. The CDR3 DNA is TGTGCCAGCAGCTTAGAGGGGCAGGGGTCCTACGAGCAGTACTTC. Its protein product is CASSLEGQGSYEQYF. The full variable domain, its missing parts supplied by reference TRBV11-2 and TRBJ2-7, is EAGVAQSPRYKIIEKRQSVAFWCNPISGHATLYWYQQILGQGPKLLIQFQNNGVVDDSQLPKDRFSAERLKGVDSTLKIQPAKLEDSAVYLCASSLEGQGSYEQYFGPGTRLTVT.

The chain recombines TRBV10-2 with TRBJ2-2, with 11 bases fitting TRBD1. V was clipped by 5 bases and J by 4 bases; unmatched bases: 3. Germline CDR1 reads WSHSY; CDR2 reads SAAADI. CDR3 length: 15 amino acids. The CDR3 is CASSSGTGGTGELFF. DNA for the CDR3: TGCGCCAGCAGTTCCGGGACAGGGGGCACCGGGGAGCTGTTTTTT.